The 30 T cell receptor beta chains below were found in one sample sequenced in a study of blood T cell repertoires in COVID-19 (TCRdb year 2020). The library relied on the immunoSEQ multiplex PCR assay. TCRdb holds this immuneACCESS table with in-frame rearrangements only. Some clones are missing; in checked studies, unresolved V genes explain under half, and the rest has no known cause. This sample is represented by 150,000 to 200,000 clones; 90% of them were singletons. 0.5% to 0.65% of the sample goes to the ten largest clones. Sequenced sample: peripheral blood. The receptors here all came from a man aged 50-60 years with acute or convalescent COVID-19.

This clone is a singleton in its sample. V and J are TRBV19 and TRBJ1-1, with 9 bases lining up with TRBD1. The CDR3 is made up of 14 amino acids. The V segment lost 6 bases and the J segment 2 bases; nucleotides outside the gene matches: 4. CDR1 is LNHDA and CDR2 is SQIVND in the germline V gene (reference sequence). The CDR3 sequence: CASSPGQGNTEAFF. The CDR3 DNA follows: TGTGCCAGTAGCCCGGGACAGGGCAACACTGAAGCTTTCTTT.

The chain uses TRBV20-1 and TRBJ2-7; 11 positions agree with TRBD2. CDR3 length: 16 residues. Germline values: CDR1 DFQATT, CDR2 SNEGSKA (reference sequence). The junction had 14 bases not matched to a gene; V was cut back by 3 bases and J by 7 bases. The CDR3: CSASDSTSGRGWEQYF. The DNA for the CDR3 is TGCAGTGCTAGTGACAGCACTAGCGGGAGAGGTTGGGAGCAGTACTTC.

The chain is built from TRBV2 and TRBJ2-7; 9 nucleotides line up with TRBD1. The germline V gene encodes CDR1 SNHLY and CDR2 FYNNEI. CDR3 length equals 15 residues. CDR3 sequence: CASSEGDRVSYEQYV. In DNA form, the CDR3 reads TGTGCCAGCAGCGAAGGGGACAGGGTATCCTACGAGCAGTACGTC.

The V gene is TRBV7-9, the J gene TRBJ2-2; TRBD1 matches 7 bases. Trimming cost V 2 bases and J 5 bases; bases outside gene matches: 8. This CDR3 region has 16 residues. Germline CDR1 is SEHNR and CDR2 is FQNEAQ (reference sequence). The chain's CDR3 is CASSLIMTGWTGELFF. Written as DNA, the CDR3 is TGTGCCAGCAGCTTAATCATGACAGGGTGGACCGGGGAGCTGTTTTTT.

This rearrangement joins TRBV9 to TRBJ2-5; 9 bases line up with TRBD2. The CDR3 extends over 14 amino acids. Germline loops: CDR1 SGDLS, CDR2 YYNGEE. Trimming at V came to 7 bases and at J to 5 bases, leaving 9 bases not matched to a gene. CDR3: CASGAGGSWETQYF. In DNA, the CDR3 is TGTGCCAGCGGTGCGGGAGGGTCATGGGAGACCCAGTACTTC.

This rearrangement joins TRBV7-2 to TRBJ1-2; D is ambiguous. V was trimmed by 3 bases and J by 2 bases, leaving 4 bases between them. The CDR3 extends over 12 amino acids. From germline, CDR1 is SGHTA and CDR2 FQGNSA. The CDR3 region is CASSFPNYGYTF. CDR3 nucleotides: TGTGCCAGCAGCTTTCCGAACTATGGCTACACCTTC.

This clone was seen only once. This chain connects TRBV5-1 to TRBJ2-3; TRBD2 agrees at 12 bases. The V segment lost 4 bases and the J segment 4 bases; nucleotides outside the gene matches: 4. Germline values: CDR1 SGHRS, CDR2 YFSETQ. The CDR3 totals 15 residues. CDR3: CASSRTSGTPDTQYF. CDR3 bases: TGCGCCAGCAGCCGGACTAGCGGGACCCCAGATACGCAGTATTTT.

The chain uses TRBV10-3 and TRBJ2-5; D might be TRBD1 (6 bases). Trimming shortened V by 2 bases and J by 1 base, and 8 bases separated the two germline ends. The germline V gene encodes CDR1 ENHRY and CDR2 SYGVKD. This CDR3 spans 14 amino acids. CDR3 nucleotide sequence: TGTGCCATCAGTGAGGGGACATCCCAAGAGACCCAGTACTTC. Protein: CAISEGTSQETQYF.

V is TRBV6-6 and J is TRBJ1-3; the D gene is possibly TRBD1 (5 bases). This CDR3 comprises 16 residues. V lost 2 bases to trimming and J lost 0 bases, with 11 bases between them. Germline V gene lookup returns CDR1 MNHNY and CDR2 SVGAGI (reference sequence). This chain's CDR3 is CASSYTGPSSGNTIYF. The DNA of the CDR3 is TGTGCCAGCAGTTACACAGGACCGAGCTCTGGAAACACCATATATTTT.

This chain joins TRBV4-3 and TRBJ2-5, with 8 bases aligning to TRBD1. CDR1 and CDR2 from the germline V gene are LGHNA and YSLEER. Trimming cost V 3 bases and J 3 bases; bases outside gene matches: 9. The CDR3 is made up of 16 amino acids. CDR3 in amino acids: CASSHTDRGSEETQYF. The CDR3 DNA reads as TGCGCCAGCAGCCACACCGACAGGGGATCTGAAGAGACCCAGTACTTC.

This chain links TRBV9 with TRBJ2-5; 8 nucleotides line up with TRBD1. CDR1 is SGDLS, CDR2 YYNGEE, per germline. Trimming cost V 0 bases and J 4 bases; bases outside gene matches: 5. CDR3 size: 15 residues. CDR3 coding DNA: TGTGCCAGCAGCGTAGAACAGGGGGTTGCAGAGACCCAGTACTTC. This gives the protein CASSVEQGVAETQYF. The whole variable domain, filled in from reference TRBV9 and TRBJ2-5, reads DSGVTQTPKHLITATGQRVTLRCSPRSGDLSVYWYQQSLDQGLQFLIQYYNGEERAKGNILERFSAQQFPDLHSELNLSSLELGDSALYFCASSVEQGVAETQYFGPGTRLLVL.

The chain couples TRBV28 to TRBJ2-1; TRBD2 aligns across 10 bases. CDR1 MDHEN and CDR2 SYDVKM come from the germline V gene. This CDR3 comprises 15 residues. The V segment lost 6 bases and the J segment 4 bases; nucleotides outside the gene matches: 6. The CDR3 DNA is TGTGCCAGCAGGCTAGCGGGAGCGGGGTACAATGAGCAGTTCTTC. Encoded protein: CASRLAGAGYNEQFF.

The V gene is TRBV28, the J gene TRBJ1-2; 10 positions agree with TRBD1. The germline gives CDR1 MDHEN, CDR2 SYDVKM. CDR3 size: 14 residues. The junction had 5 bases not matched to a gene; V was cut back by 6 bases and J by 4 bases. The CDR3 spells CASSPGTGAYGYTF. CDR3 nucleotide sequence: TGTGCCAGCAGCCCGGGGACAGGGGCCTATGGCTACACCTTC.

The CDR3 DNA sequence: TGTGCCAGCAGTTTACAGGGGATGAATGGCTACACCTTC. Translation gives CASSLQGMNGYTF. The V call is TRBV12-3 or TRBV12-4, the J call TRBJ1-2, with TRBD1 as a possible D gene (6 bases). CDR3 length equals 13 residues. Trimming removed 2 bases at V and 6 bases at J, with 10 bases between.

V is TRBV6-2 or TRBV6-3 and J is TRBJ1-1, with D tentatively TRBD1 (6 bases). The CDR3 loop spans 16 amino acids. In germline, CDR1 is MNHEY, CDR2 SVGEGT. Trimming cost V 4 bases and J 6 bases, with 21 bases left between them. The CDR3 is CASSSPPFTGFAEAFF. The CDR3 DNA is TGTGCCAGCAGTTCGCCCCCCTTTACAGGGTTCGCTGAAGCTTTCTTT.

The V gene is TRBV2, the J gene TRBJ2-3; the match to TRBD1 covers 9 bases. The junction had 4 bases not matched to a gene; V was cut back by 5 bases and J by 1 base. The CDR3 extends over 15 amino acids. CDR1 is SNHLY, CDR2 FYNNEI, per germline. CDR3 sequence reads: CASSQDRGRTDTQYF. The CDR3 DNA sequence: TGTGCCAGCAGTCAGGACAGGGGCCGCACAGATACGCAGTATTTT.

The genes are TRBV27 and TRBJ1-1; unclear D gene. Germline V gives CDR1 MNHEY, CDR2 SMNVEV (reference sequence). The CDR3 is 13 residues long. V was trimmed by 7 bases and J by 1 base, leaving 10 bases between them. The CDR3 reads CASIAAGNTEAFF. DNA of the CDR3: TGTGCCAGCATCGCGGCGGGGAACACTGAAGCTTTCTTT.

The chain has TRBV29-1 and TRBJ2-5; D might be TRBD2 (5 bases). This CDR3 is built from 12 residues. Germline loops: CDR1 SQVTM, CDR2 ANQGSEA. V was clipped by 4 bases and J by 5 bases, with 11 bases between them. The CDR3 bases are TGCAGCGTTGTACCGGAGGCGGAGACCCAGTACTTC. Its protein product is CSVVPEAETQYF.

The chain recombines TRBV19 with TRBJ1-4; 8 bases are shared with TRBD1. V dropped 6 bases and J dropped 4; count of bases not matched to a gene: 4. The CDR3 contains 14 residues. Germline CDR1 LNHDA, CDR2 SQIVND (reference sequence). CDR3 sequence reads: CASRGTGHNEKLFF. CDR3 coding DNA: TGTGCCAGTAGAGGGACAGGCCATAATGAAAAACTGTTTTTT.

CDR3 in amino acids: CASSSLAEETQYF. Here the CDR3 DNA reads TGTGCCAGCAGCTCTCTAGCGGAAGAGACCCAGTACTTC. This rearrangement joins TRBV7-2 to TRBJ2-5, with 7 bases aligning to TRBD2. Germline CDR1 and CDR2: SGHTA and FQGNSA. V gave up 4 bases and J gave up 3 bases; unmatched junction bases: 2. The CDR3 totals 13 residues.

The chain employs TRBV2 and TRBJ2-5; 7 bases are shared with TRBD2. This CDR3 comprises 13 residues. The trim removed 4 bases at V and 5 bases at J, leaving 4 bases unmatched. Germline CDR1 and CDR2: SNHLY and FYNNEI. The DNA of the CDR3 is TGTGCCAGCAGTGTCCGACTAGCTGAGACCCAGTACTTC. Amino acid sequence: CASSVRLAETQYF.

V usage is TRBV29-1 and J usage is TRBJ1-4; 7 nucleotides line up with TRBD1. J was trimmed by 13 bases and V by 6 bases; bases with no gene match: 8. The CDR3 sequence is 11 residues long. Germline-derived CDR1 and CDR2 are SQVTM and ANQGSEA. For the CDR3, the DNA is TGCAGCGTCCTGAGACAGGGCGGACTGTTTTTT. It yields the protein CSVLRQGGLFF.

The rearrangement joins TRBV19 to TRBJ1-2; D might be TRBD1 (6 bases). This CDR3 is built from 15 residues. Trimming cost V 5 bases and J 1 base, with 14 bases left between them. The V gene's germline CDR1 is LNHDA and CDR2 SQIVND (reference sequence). The CDR3 sequence: CASSAPTGVNYGYTF. In DNA, the CDR3 is TGTGCCAGTAGTGCGCCGACAGGCGTTAACTATGGCTACACCTTC.

This clone showed up just once. V is TRBV7-3 and J is TRBJ2-1; D may be TRBD1 (6 bases). Per germline, CDR1 SGHTA and CDR2 FQGTGA. This CDR3 comprises 15 residues. Trimming stripped 0 bases from V and 3 bases from J, with 9 bases between. The CDR3 sequence is CASSLTTGHYNEQFF. The CDR3 bases are TGTGCCAGCAGCTTAACGACGGGACACTACAATGAGCAGTTCTTC. The full variable domain, completed using reference TRBV7-3 and TRBJ2-1, is GAGVSQTPSNKVTEKGKYVELRCDPISGHTALYWYRQSLGQGPEFLIYFQGTGAADDSGLPNDRFFAVRPEGSVSTLKIQRTERGDSAVYLCASSLTTGHYNEQFFGPGTRLTVL.

The chain joins TRBV5-8 to TRBJ1-5, with a weak D call TRBD1 (5 bases). V dropped 4 bases and J dropped 0 bases, with 8 bases sitting between them. This CDR3 has 14 amino acids. Germline V gene data show CDR1 as SGHTS and CDR2 as YDEGEE. CDR3 coding DNA: TGTGCCAGCAGCACGACAGTTAGCAATCAGCCCCAGCATTTT. This codes for CASSTTVSNQPQHF.

This chain connects TRBV6-1 to TRBJ1-5; 10 bases map to TRBD1. Trimming at V came to 4 bases and at J to 2 bases, leaving 8 bases not matched to a gene. CDR1 is MNHNS and CDR2 is SASEGT in the germline V gene. The CDR3 is made up of 17 amino acids. The CDR3 spells CASSVGQGTRGNQPQHF. The CDR3 DNA sequence: TGTGCCAGCAGTGTGGGACAGGGGACGCGGGGCAATCAGCCCCAGCATTTT.

The chain has TRBV23-1 and TRBJ2-2; 9 nucleotides align to TRBD1. TRBV23-1 is identified as an open reading frame with a role that is uncertain. The trim removed 5 bases at V and 3 bases at J, leaving 7 bases unmatched. The CDR3 covers 16 residues. For the CDR3, the DNA is TGCGCCAGCAGTGACGGACAGGGGATGCACACCGGGGAGCTGTTTTTT. The encoded protein is CASSDGQGMHTGELFF.

V and J are TRBV6-4 and TRBJ1-6, with 8 bases aligning to TRBD1. CDR1 and CDR2 from the germline V gene are MRHNA and SNTAGT. The CDR3 runs 16 residues. V trimming: 2 bases; J trimming: 9 bases; junction bases outside the gene matches: 9. The CDR3 protein is CASSDDVGTGSSPLHF. The CDR3, as DNA: TGTGCCAGCAGTGACGACGTCGGGACAGGTAGTTCACCCCTCCACTTT.

The genes are TRBV9 and TRBJ2-2, with D possibly matching TRBD2 (5 bases). The CDR3 is made up of 16 amino acids. Germline loops: CDR1 SGDLS, CDR2 YYNGEE. V lost 4 bases to trimming and J lost 5 bases, with 18 bases between them. The CDR3 loop is CASSPHSFGDTGELFF. The CDR3 DNA follows: TGTGCCAGCAGCCCCCACTCCTTCGGGGATACCGGGGAGCTGTTTTTT.

This chain links TRBV27 with TRBJ2-1, with TRBD2 as a possible D gene (5 bases). The CDR3 extends over 14 amino acids. Germline V gives CDR1 MNHEY, CDR2 SMNVEV (reference sequence). V was trimmed by 5 bases and J by 1 base, leaving 9 bases between them. CDR3 amino acids: CASSRGQSYNEQFF. In DNA, the CDR3 is TGTGCCAGCAGTAGAGGGCAGTCCTACAATGAGCAGTTCTTC.